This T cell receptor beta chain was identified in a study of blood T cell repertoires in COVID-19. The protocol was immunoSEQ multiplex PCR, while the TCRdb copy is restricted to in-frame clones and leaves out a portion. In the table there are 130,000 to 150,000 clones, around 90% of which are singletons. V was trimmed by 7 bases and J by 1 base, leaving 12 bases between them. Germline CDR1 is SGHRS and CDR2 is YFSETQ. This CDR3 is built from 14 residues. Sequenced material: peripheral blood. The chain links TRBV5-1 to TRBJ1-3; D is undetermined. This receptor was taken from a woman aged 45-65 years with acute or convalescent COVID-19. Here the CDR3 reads CASAQEASGNTIYF. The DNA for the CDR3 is TGCGCCAGCGCCCAGGAGGCTTCTGGAAACACCATATATTTT.